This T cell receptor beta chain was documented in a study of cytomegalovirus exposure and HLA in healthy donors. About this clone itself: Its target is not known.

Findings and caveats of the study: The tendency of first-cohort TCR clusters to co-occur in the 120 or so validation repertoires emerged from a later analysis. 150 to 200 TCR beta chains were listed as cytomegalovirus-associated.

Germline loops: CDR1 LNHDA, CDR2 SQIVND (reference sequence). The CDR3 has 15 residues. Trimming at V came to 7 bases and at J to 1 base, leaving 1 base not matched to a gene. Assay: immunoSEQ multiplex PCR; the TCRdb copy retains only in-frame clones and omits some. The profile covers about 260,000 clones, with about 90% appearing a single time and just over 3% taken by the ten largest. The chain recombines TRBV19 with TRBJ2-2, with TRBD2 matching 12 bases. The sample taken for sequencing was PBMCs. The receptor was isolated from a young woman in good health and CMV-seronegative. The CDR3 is CASKGLAGNTGELFF. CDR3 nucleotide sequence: TGTGCCAGTAAGGGACTAGCGGGGAACACCGGGGAGCTGTTTTTT. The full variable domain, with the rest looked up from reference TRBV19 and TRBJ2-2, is DGGITQSPKYLFRKEGQNVTLSCEQNLNHDAMYWYRQDPGQGLRLIYYSQIVNDFQKGDIAEGYSVSREKKESFPLTVTSAQKNPTAFYLCASKGLAGNTGELFFGEGSRLTVL.